This T cell receptor beta chain is drawn from a study of blood T cell repertoires in COVID-19. The V segment lost 4 bases and the J segment 4 bases; nucleotides outside the gene matches: 7. Germline CDR1 SGHNT, CDR2 YYREEE (reference sequence). The CDR3 contains 14 residues. Recovered participants had two consecutive negative NP/OP PCR tests, healthcare professional clearance, or symptom resolution. In the original processing: Estimation of nucleated cell counts relied on the amplification of reference gene primers. The repertoire was sequenced with immunoSEQ multiplex PCR; TCRdb's copy has only in-frame clones and lacks some. The V and J calls and clone size are taken from that table; D and trimming were inferred from the DNA. The sample lists about 290,000 clones; about 89% were seen once.

The chain carries TRBV5-4 and TRBJ1-1; 7 bases line up with TRBD1. Specimen: PBMCs or T cells enriched from blood (not recorded which). The receptor's source is a woman between 40 and 55 years old who had recovered from COVID-19. The CDR3 sequence is CASSPTGVSTEAFF. CDR3 bases: TGTGCCAGCAGCCCTACAGGGGTGAGCACTGAAGCTTTCTTT.